This TCR beta chain is drawn from a study of shared clonotypes between healthy human individuals. Regarding the study as a whole: Naive subsets typically showed greater estimated richness than memory subsets.

CD4+ cells underwent separation, giving CD45RA+ naive and CD45RA-negative memory subsets. Clones were sequenced by immunoSEQ multiplex PCR, and TCRdb holds only the in-frame ones, with some missing. The sample consists of 2.5 million or so clones, approximately 92% of them appearing once. A remark on this clone: The antigen is unknown.

The sample comprised naive CD4+ T cells sorted from blood. Subset here: CD45RA+ positively selected. The sequence came from a man between 18 and 35 years old in good health.

CDR3 sequence: CASSQGDRNNSPLHF. Written as DNA, the CDR3 is TGTGCTAGTTCCCAGGGGGACAGAAATAATTCACCCCTCCACTTT. The chain combines TRBV12-5 with TRBJ1-6, with TRBD1 matching 7 bases. Per the germline V gene, CDR1 is LGHNT and CDR2 is FRNRAP. The length of the CDR3 is 15 residues. V lost 8 bases, J lost 5 bases, and 9 bases stayed unmatched.